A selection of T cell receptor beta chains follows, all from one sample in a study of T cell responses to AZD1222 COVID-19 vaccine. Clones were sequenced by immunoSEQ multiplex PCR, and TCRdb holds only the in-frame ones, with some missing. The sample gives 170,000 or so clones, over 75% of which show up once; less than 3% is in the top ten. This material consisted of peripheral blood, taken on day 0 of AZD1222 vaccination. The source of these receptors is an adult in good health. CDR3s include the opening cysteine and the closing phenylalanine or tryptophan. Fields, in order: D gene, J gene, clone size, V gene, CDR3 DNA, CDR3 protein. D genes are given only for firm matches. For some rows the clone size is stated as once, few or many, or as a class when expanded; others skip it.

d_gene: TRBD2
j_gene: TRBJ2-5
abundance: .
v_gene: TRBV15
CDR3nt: TGTGCCACCAGCAGAAATAGCGGGGGGGCTGAGACCCAGTACTTC
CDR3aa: CATSRNSGGAETQYF

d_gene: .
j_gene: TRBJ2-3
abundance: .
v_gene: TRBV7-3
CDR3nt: TGTGCCAGCAGCCACCTGCACACAGATACGCAGTATTTT
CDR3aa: CASSHLHTDTQYF

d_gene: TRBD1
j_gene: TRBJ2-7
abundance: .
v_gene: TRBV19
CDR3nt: TGTGCCAGTAGGGGCACCGGGACAGGGCCCGAGCAGTACTTC
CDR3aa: CASRGTGTGPEQYF

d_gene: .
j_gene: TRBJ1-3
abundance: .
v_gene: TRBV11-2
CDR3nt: TGTGCCAGCAGCCTGGCGGCTTCTGGAAACACCATATATTTT
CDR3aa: CASSLAASGNTIYF

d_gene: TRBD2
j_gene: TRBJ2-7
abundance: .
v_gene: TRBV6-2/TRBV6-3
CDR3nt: TGTGCCAGCAGCACGACTAGCGGGCCGAACTACGAGCAGTACTTC
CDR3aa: CASSTTSGPNYEQYF

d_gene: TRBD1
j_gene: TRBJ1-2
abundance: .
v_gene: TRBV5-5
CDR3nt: TGTGCCAGCAGCTTGGCCCGGGACAGGGTAGGCTACACCTTC
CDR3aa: CASSLARDRVGYTF

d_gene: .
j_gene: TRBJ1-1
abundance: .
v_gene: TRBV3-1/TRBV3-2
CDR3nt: TGTGCCAGCAGCCAGGTTGTAGGGGGGAACACTGAAGCTTTCTTT
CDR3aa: CASSQVVGGNTEAFF

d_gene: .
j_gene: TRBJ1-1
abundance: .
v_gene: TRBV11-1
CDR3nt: TGTGCCAGCAGCCGCGGGGAGGGGCAGTCTAACACTGAAGCTTTCTTT
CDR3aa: CASSRGEGQSNTEAFF

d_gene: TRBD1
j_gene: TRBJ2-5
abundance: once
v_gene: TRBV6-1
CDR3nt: TGTGCCAGCAGTTGGGACAGGCAGGGGGAGACCCAGTACTTC
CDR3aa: CASSWDRQGETQYF

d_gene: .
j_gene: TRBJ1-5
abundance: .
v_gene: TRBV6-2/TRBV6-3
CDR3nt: TGTGCCAGCAGATACAGAGGAAGCAATCAGCCCCAGCATTTT
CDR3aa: CASRYRGSNQPQHF

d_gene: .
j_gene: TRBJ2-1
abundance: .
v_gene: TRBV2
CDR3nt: TGTGCCAGCAGCCAACAGGGAGGTGAGCAGTTCTTC
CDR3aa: CASSQQGGEQFF

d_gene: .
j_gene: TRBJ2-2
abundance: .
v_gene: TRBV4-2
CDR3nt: TGTGCCAGCAGCCAAGATATCGGCAGAAGCACCGGGGAGCTGTTTTTT
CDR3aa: CASSQDIGRSTGELFF

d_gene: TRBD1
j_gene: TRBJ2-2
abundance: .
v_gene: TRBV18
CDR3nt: TGTGCCAGCTCACGACAGGGTAACACCGGGGAGCTGTTTTTT
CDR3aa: CASSRQGNTGELFF

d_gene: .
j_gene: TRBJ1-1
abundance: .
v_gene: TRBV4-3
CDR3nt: TGCGCCAGCAGCCAAGATACGTACATGAACACTGAAGCTTTCTTT
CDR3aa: CASSQDTYMNTEAFF

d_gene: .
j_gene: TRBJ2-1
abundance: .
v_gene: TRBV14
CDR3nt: TGTGCCAGCAGCCAAGTCCGGATGTCCTACAATGAGCAGTTCTTC
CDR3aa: CASSQVRMSYNEQFF

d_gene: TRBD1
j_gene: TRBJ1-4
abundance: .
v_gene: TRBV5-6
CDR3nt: TGTGCCAGCCACCGACAGGGGAGCCCTAATGAAAAACTGTTTTTT
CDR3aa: CASHRQGSPNEKLFF

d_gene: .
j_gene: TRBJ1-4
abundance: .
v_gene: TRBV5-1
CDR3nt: TGCGCCAGCAGCACCGGCCTCTCGGGGCGGGAGAATGAAAAACTGTTTTTT
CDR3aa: CASSTGLSGRENEKLFF

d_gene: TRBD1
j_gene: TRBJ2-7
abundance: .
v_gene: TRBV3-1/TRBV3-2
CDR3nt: TGTGCCAGCAGCCACGGAACAGGGGGCGCATACGAGCAGTACTTC
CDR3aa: CASSHGTGGAYEQYF

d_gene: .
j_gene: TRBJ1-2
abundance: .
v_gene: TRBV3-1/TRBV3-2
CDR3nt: TGTGCCAGCAGCCAACAGGGTAAAGATGGCTACACCTTC
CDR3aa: CASSQQGKDGYTF

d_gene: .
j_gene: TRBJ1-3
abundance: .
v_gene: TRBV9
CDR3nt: TGTGCCAGCAGCGTAACGACGACTGGAAACACCATATATTTT
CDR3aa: CASSVTTTGNTIYF

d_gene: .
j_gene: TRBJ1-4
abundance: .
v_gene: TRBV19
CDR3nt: TGTGCCAGTAGTAGTGACGGCCTCACTAATGAAAAACTGTTTTTT
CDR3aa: CASSSDGLTNEKLFF

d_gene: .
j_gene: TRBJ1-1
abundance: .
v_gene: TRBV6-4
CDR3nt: TGTGCCAGCAGTGACCGGGACAACACTGAAGCTTTCTTT
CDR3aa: CASSDRDNTEAFF

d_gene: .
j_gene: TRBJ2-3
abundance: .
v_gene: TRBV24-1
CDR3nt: TGTGCCACCGCGGGGGCACAGACAGATACGCAGTATTTT
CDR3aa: CATAGAQTDTQYF

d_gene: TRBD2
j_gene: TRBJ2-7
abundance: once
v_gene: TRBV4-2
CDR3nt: TGTGCCAGCAGCCAAGATCTTAGCGGGGGGGCTTACGAGCAGTACTTC
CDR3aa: CASSQDLSGGAYEQYF

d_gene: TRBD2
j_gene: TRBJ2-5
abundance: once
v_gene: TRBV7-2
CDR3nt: TGTGCCAGCAGCCCCGCTGGGCGGGGGGGCGGAGAGACCCAGTACTTC
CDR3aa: CASSPAGRGGGETQYF

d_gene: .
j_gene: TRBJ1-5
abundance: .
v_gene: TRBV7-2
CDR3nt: TGTGCCAGCAGCTTAGAACGGCCGGGCTATAGCAATCAGCCCCAGCATTTT
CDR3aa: CASSLERPGYSNQPQHF

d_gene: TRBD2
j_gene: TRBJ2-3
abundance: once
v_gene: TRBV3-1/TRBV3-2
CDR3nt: TGTGCCAGCAGCCAAGATTACGGGACTAGCGGCACAGATACGCAGTATTTT
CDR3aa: CASSQDYGTSGTDTQYF

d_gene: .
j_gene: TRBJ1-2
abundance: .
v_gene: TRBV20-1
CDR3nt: TGCAGTGCTAGTTGGACGATTCCGAGGGACTATGGCTACACCTTC
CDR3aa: CSASWTIPRDYGYTF

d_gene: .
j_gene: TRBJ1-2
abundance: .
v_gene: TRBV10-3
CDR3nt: TGTGCCATCGGGGGAGTGACGGGGTCCTATGGCTACACCTTC
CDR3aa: CAIGGVTGSYGYTF

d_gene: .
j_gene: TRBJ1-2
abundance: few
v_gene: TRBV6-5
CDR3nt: TGTGCCTCCTCGGGGGGCTATGGCTACACCTTC
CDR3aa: CASSGGYGYTF

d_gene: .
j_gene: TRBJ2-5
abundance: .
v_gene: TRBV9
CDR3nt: TGTGCCAGCAGCGTAAACGTCCGGGGCTCTGGGGAGACCCAGTACTTC
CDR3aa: CASSVNVRGSGETQYF

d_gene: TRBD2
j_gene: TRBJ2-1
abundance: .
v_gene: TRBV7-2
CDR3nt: TGTGCCAGCAGCAAGGCCGCTAGCGGGGGTTTTAATGAGCAGTTCTTC
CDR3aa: CASSKAASGGFNEQFF

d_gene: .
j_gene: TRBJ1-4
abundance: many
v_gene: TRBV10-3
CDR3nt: TGTGCCATCAGTGAGGGCAGCCAGCCACCTAATGAAAAACTGTTTTTT
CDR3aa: CAISEGSQPPNEKLFF

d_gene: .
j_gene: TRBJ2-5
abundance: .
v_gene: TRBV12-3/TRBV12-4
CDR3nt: TGTGCCAGCAGTTTGACAGAGACCCAGTACTTC
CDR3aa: CASSLTETQYF

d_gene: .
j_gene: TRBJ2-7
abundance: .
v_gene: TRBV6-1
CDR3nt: TGTGCCAGCAGTGATCCGGGGGCAATAGAGCAGTACTTC
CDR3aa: CASSDPGAIEQYF

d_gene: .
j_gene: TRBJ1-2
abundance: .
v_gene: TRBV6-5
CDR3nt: TGTGCCAGCAGTTACGGGGCAGTACGTGGCTACACCTTC
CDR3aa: CASSYGAVRGYTF

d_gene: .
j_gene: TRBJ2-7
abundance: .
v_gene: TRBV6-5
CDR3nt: TGTGCCAGCAGTTACGAGGACGAGCAGTACTTC
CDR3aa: CASSYEDEQYF

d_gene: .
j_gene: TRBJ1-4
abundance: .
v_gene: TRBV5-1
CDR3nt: TGCGCCAGCAGCTTGGGTGTCGGAATTCCCTCTAATGAAAAACTGTTTTTT
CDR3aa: CASSLGVGIPSNEKLFF

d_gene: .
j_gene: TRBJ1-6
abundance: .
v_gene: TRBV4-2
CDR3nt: TGTGCCAGCAATTCGGGGGCGCGGAATTCACCCCTCCACTTT
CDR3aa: CASNSGARNSPLHF

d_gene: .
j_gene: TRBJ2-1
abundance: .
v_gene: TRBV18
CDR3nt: TGTGCCAGCTCACCACCGGGGTCGGAGCACTACAATGAGCAGTTCTTC
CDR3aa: CASSPPGSEHYNEQFF

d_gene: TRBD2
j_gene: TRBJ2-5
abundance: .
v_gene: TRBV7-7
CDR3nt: TGTGCCAGCAGCCACGAGGGACTAGCGGAACAAGAGACCCAGTACTTC
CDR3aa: CASSHEGLAEQETQYF

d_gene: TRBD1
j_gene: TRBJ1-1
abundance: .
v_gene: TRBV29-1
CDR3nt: TGCAGCGTTGGGGGGACAGGGGCGGGCACTGAAGCTTTCTTT
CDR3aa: CSVGGTGAGTEAFF

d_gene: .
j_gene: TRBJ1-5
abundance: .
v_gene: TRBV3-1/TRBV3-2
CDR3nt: TGTGCCAGCAGCGGAGGGGTCCCTCAGCCCCAGCATTTT
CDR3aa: CASSGGVPQPQHF

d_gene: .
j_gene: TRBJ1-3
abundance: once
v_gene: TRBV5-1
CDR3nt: TGCGCCAGCAGCCATCAGGGAGGGTCTGGAAACACCATATATTTT
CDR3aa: CASSHQGGSGNTIYF

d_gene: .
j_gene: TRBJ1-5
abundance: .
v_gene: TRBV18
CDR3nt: TGTGCCAGCTCACCAAAGCCTCTGAATCAGCCCCAGCATTTT
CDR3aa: CASSPKPLNQPQHF

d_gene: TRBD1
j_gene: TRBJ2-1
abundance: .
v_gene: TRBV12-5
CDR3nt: TGTGCTAGTGGTTCAGGGACAGGGGGCTTTGATGAGCAGTTCTTC
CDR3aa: CASGSGTGGFDEQFF